The present T cell receptor beta chain was sequenced within a study of blood T cell repertoires in COVID-19. Study at large: Sites in the United States, Italy and Spain provided acute and convalescent COVID-19 samples. Sources were T cells, B-cell-depleted T cells, or PBMCs; the material itself was cDNA or gDNA.

The V end lost 1 base, the J end lost 6 bases, and 7 bases lay between the germline ends. CDR3 length: 13 amino acids. The germline V gene encodes CDR1 LGHDT and CDR2 YNNKEL (reference sequence). Per the authors' pipeline: Amplification with reference gene primers provided the estimates of nucleated cell counts. Sequencing used immunoSEQ multiplex PCR; TCRdb keeps in-frame clones, though not all of them. The DNA gave D and trimming, while V, J and clone size come from that table. The table has some 150,000 clones, 85% seen once; the top ten hold about 3%. This receptor was taken from a woman aged 40-49 years with active or convalescent COVID-19. The rearrangement joins TRBV3-1 (or the pseudogene TRBV3-2) to TRBJ2-1, with D maybe TRBD2 (6 bases). The sequencing input was peripheral blood. CDR3 loop: CASSQAGVNEQFF. The CDR3 nucleotides are TGTGCCAGCAGCCAAGCGGGGGTCAATGAGCAGTTCTTC.